This T cell receptor beta chain is from a study of blood T cell repertoires in COVID-19. The CDR3 extends over 16 amino acids. CDR1 and CDR2 (germline): LGHDT, YNNKEL (reference sequence). Trimming cost V 1 base and J 3 bases; bases outside gene matches: 5. Original processing methods: Amplification from reference gene primers served as the basis for estimated nucleated cell counts. Assay used: immunoSEQ multiplex PCR; TCRdb lists only in-frame clones, some missing. V and J calls and clone size come straight from that table; D and trimming were deduced from the DNA. The table shows around 94,000 clones, with 84% occurring only once.

This sequence was found in a man aged 35 to 55 with active or convalescent COVID-19. The J gene is TRBJ2-3, the V gene TRBV3-1 (or the pseudogene TRBV3-2), with 9 positions matching TRBD1. Sequencing used peripheral blood. The CDR3 DNA is TGTGCCAGCAGCCAAGGTGTACAGGGGGCAACAGATACGCAGTATTTT. It is translated as CASSQGVQGATDTQYF.